The 18 T cell receptor beta chains in this list originate from one sample, sequenced in a study of cytomegalovirus exposure and HLA in healthy donors. Here immunoSEQ multiplex PCR was the method, and the copy in TCRdb shows in-frame clones only, minus some. Of more than 140,000 clones in the sample, roughly 89% are singletons; the top ten hold 2.5% to 4%. The sequencing sample was made of PBMCs. These TCRs come from a woman between 18 and 29 years old in good health and CMV-seropositive.

The chain links TRBV6-5 to TRBJ1-2, with D uncertain. This CDR3 region has 15 residues. With 0 bases removed from V and 5 bases from J, the gap between germline ends came to 13 bases. The germline gives CDR1 MNHEY, CDR2 SVGAGI. The CDR3 loop reads CASSYSITEKYGYTF. CDR3 coding DNA: TGTGCCAGCAGTTACTCGATAACAGAGAAATATGGCTACACCTTC.

The chain carries TRBV19 and TRBJ2-7, with 8 bases identical to TRBD1. There are 14 residues in the CDR3. Germline V lookup: CDR1 LNHDA, CDR2 SQIVND (reference sequence). V gave up 3 bases and J gave up 2 bases; unmatched junction bases: 3. This chain's CDR3 is CASSIAGGPYEQYF. As DNA, the CDR3 is TGTGCCAGTAGTATCGCAGGGGGCCCCTACGAGCAGTACTTC.

This clone is a singleton in its sample. The rearrangement joins TRBV5-4 to TRBJ2-3, with a tentative D call TRBD2 (6 bases). Per germline, CDR1 SGHNT and CDR2 YYREEE (reference sequence). The V end was cut by 6 bases, the J end by 1 base, with 12 bases between. The CDR3 totals 14 residues. Written as DNA, the CDR3 is TGTGCCAGCACCCTTGGAGGGGGCACAGATACGCAGTATTTT. Its protein product is CASTLGGGTDTQYF. Full variable domain (missing parts from reference TRBV5-4 and TRBJ2-3): ETGVTQSPTHLIKTRGQQVTLRCSSQSGHNTVSWYQQALGQGPQFIFQYYREEENGRGNFPPRFSGLQFPNYSSELNVNALELDDSALYLCASTLGGGTDTQYFGPGTRLTVL.

The CDR3 sequence: CASSPGQAKTQYF. The CDR3 DNA follows: TGTGCCAGCAGTCCAGGACAGGCGAAGACCCAGTACTTC. The chain employs TRBV6-5 and TRBJ2-5, with 7 bases fitting TRBD1. The CDR3 length is 13 residues. Germline assignment: CDR1 MNHEY and CDR2 SVGAGI. V shed 5 bases and J 6 bases; nucleotides not matched to a gene: 6.

The rearrangement links TRBV6-5 to TRBJ1-5; 8 bases match TRBD1. CDR1 is MNHEY, CDR2 SVGAGI, per germline. Trimming at V came to 2 bases and at J to 5 bases, leaving 2 bases not matched to a gene. The CDR3 totals 14 residues. CDR3 protein: CASSYRTGHQPQHF. The DNA of the CDR3 is TGTGCCAGCAGTTACCGGACAGGGCATCAGCCCCAGCATTTT.

The chain recombines TRBV28 with TRBJ2-5; 15 bases are shared with TRBD2. The germline V gene has CDR1 MDHEN and CDR2 SYDVKM. V shed 6 bases, J shed 4 bases, and the junction held 9 bases outside the gene matches. The CDR3 is made up of 17 amino acids. The CDR3 here is CASSSGLAGGSGETQYF. For the CDR3, the DNA is TGTGCCAGCAGCTCGGGACTAGCGGGAGGTAGTGGAGAGACCCAGTACTTC.

V is TRBV19 and J is TRBJ2-1, with 10 bases matching TRBD2. V gave up 0 bases and J gave up 7 bases; unmatched junction bases: 9. Germline values: CDR1 LNHDA, CDR2 SQIVND (reference sequence). This CDR3 has 17 amino acids. CDR3 residues: CASSIDPSGRAWNEQFF. The CDR3 DNA sequence: TGTGCCAGTAGTATAGACCCCAGCGGGAGGGCCTGGAATGAGCAGTTCTTC.

This clone was observed once. The chain joins TRBV7-9 to TRBJ1-1, with D maybe TRBD1 (5 bases). CDR3 size: 14 residues. CDR1 and CDR2 (germline): SEHNR, FQNEAQ (reference sequence). V shed 5 bases and J shed 0 bases, with 10 bases lying between them. The CDR3 DNA is TGTGCCAGCAGCCTCGACAGCATGAACACTGAAGCTTTCTTT. Amino acid sequence: CASSLDSMNTEAFF.

The rearrangement links TRBV5-1 to TRBJ2-1, with TRBD2 identical over 7 bases. The CDR3 has 16 amino acids. Germline CDR1 is SGHRS and CDR2 is YFSETQ. V lost 3 bases, J lost 7 bases, and 13 bases stayed unmatched. The CDR3 sequence: CASSSSGASTGNEQFF. DNA of the CDR3: TGCGCCAGCAGCTCCAGCGGGGCCTCTACCGGAAATGAGCAGTTCTTC.

This chain uses TRBV11-2 with TRBJ2-7, with a weak D call TRBD2 (5 bases). Germline CDR1 is SGHAT and CDR2 is FQNNGV. V dropped 1 base and J dropped 3 bases, with 10 bases sitting between them. This CDR3 contains 14 residues. The CDR3 bases are TGTGCCAGCAGCTTAGCCTCGGGGAACTACGAGCAGTACTTC. Amino acids: CASSLASGNYEQYF.

The chain links TRBV27 to TRBJ2-3; 8 bases align to TRBD1. Germline CDR1 is MNHEY and CDR2 is SMNVEV (reference sequence). Unmatched junction bases numbered 10, after V lost 5 bases and J lost 3 bases. The CDR3 is 16 amino acids. CDR3 DNA sequence: TGTGCCAGCAGTCCAAATCGGACAGGGTTGACAGATACGCAGTATTTT. This sequence encodes CASSPNRTGLTDTQYF.

This chain links TRBV6-9 with TRBJ2-7; TRBD2 agrees at 7 bases. Per germline, CDR1 MNHGY and CDR2 SVAAGI. Trimming cost V 5 bases and J 3 bases; bases outside gene matches: 19. The CDR3 covers 18 residues. The CDR3 region has the DNA TGTGCCAGCAGTCACCCTTCTTCTAGCGGAAGTGCCTTCTACGAGCAGTACTTC. Translated: CASSHPSSSGSAFYEQYF.

In this sample, this clone turned up a few times. The CDR3 loop is CSVRRSNTEAFF. The CDR3 DNA follows: TGCAGCGTTCGCAGGTCGAACACTGAAGCTTTCTTT. The J gene is TRBJ1-1, the V gene TRBV29-1, with D uncertain. The CDR3 has 12 amino acids. Germline lookup yields CDR1 SQVTM and CDR2 ANQGSEA. Trimming shortened V by 5 bases and J by 1 base, and 8 bases separated the two germline ends. The complete variable domain, with remaining parts taken from reference TRBV29-1 and TRBJ1-1, reads SAVISQKPSRDICQRGTSLTIQCQVDSQVTMMFWYRQQPGQSLTLIATANQGSEATYESGFVIDKFPISRPNLTFSTLTVSNMSPEDSSIYLCSVRRSNTEAFFGQGTRLTVV.

The chain carries TRBV5-1 and TRBJ2-5; D gene ambiguous. V was cut by 4 bases and J by 5 bases, with 15 bases left in between. Germline V gene data show CDR1 as SGHRS and CDR2 as YFSETQ. The CDR3 consists of 14 residues. The CDR3: CASSLGIPHETQYF. The CDR3 DNA reads as TGCGCCAGCAGCCTCGGTATCCCCCATGAGACCCAGTACTTC.

The chain combines TRBV11-3 with TRBJ2-1, with D possibly matching TRBD1 (6 bases). CDR1 SGHNT and CDR2 YENEEA come from the germline V gene. The CDR3 has 17 amino acids. V lost 6 bases to trimming and J lost 0 bases, with 18 bases between them. This chain's CDR3 is CASRPGQYSSSYNEQFF. The CDR3 region has the DNA TGTGCCAGCAGACCTGGACAGTATAGTAGCTCCTACAATGAGCAGTTCTTC.

This chain links TRBV5-1 with TRBJ2-2; 9 nucleotides line up with TRBD2. There are 17 residues in the CDR3. J was trimmed by 4 bases and V by 0 bases; bases with no gene match: 7. Per germline, CDR1 SGHRS and CDR2 YFSETQ. This chain's CDR3 is CASSLVGSGSGTGELFF. The CDR3 bases are TGCGCCAGCAGCTTGGTTGGTAGCGGGAGTGGCACCGGGGAGCTGTTTTTT.

The chain combines TRBV30 with TRBJ2-7; 7 bases map to TRBD1. CDR3 length equals 14 residues. V shed 3 bases, J shed 2 bases, and the junction held 7 bases outside the gene matches. Germline V lookup: CDR1 GTSNPN, CDR2 SVGIG (reference sequence). CDR3 region: CAWRDDRVPYEQYF. In DNA, the CDR3 is TGTGCCTGGAGGGATGACAGGGTCCCCTACGAGCAGTACTTC.

Written as DNA, the CDR3 is TGCGCCAGCAGCGGATACACAGGGGAAGAGACCCAGTACTTC. Translating gives CASSGYTGEETQYF. V and J are TRBV5-1 and TRBJ2-5; 7 bases agree with TRBD1. Germline V gives CDR1 SGHRS, CDR2 YFSETQ. V shed 4 bases, J shed 3 bases, and the junction held 6 bases outside the gene matches. This CDR3 contains 14 residues.